This TCR beta chain is from a study of vaccination and CD4 T cells after COVID-19. General study results and limits: Convalescent patients gained a median approximately 90% of their reactive clones only post-vaccination. Within the convalescent patients, spike mono-reactivity was found in 304 of 307 vaccine-specific clones.

The Oncomine TCR Beta short-read assay was applied to DNA of cultured CD4+ T cells. TCRdb reprocessed the PCR reads with MiXCR, giving one entry per CDR3 protein. Altogether about 20,000 distinct CDR3 sequences are present, around 60% being singletons, with the ten largest covering approximately 9%. The treatment was: roughly 10-day PBMC culture with coronavirus spike peptide pools or control peptides (ViraFEST assay). Peptide pool stimulation in ViraFEST expanded antigen-specific T cells, whose TCRs were then sequenced. With regard to this clonotype: What it binds is not known.

The CDR3 extends over 15 amino acids. V was pared by 4 bases and J by 5 bases, with 15 bases between. J is TRBJ2-1 and V is TRBV12-3 or TRBV12-4; D gene unclear. Sequences were derived from CD4+ T cells from blood, cultured in vitro, sampled after SARS-CoV-2 vaccination. This TCR came from a human donor who had recovered from COVID-19. This CDR3 is CASSSGLIFNNEQFF. The CDR3 DNA reads TGTGCCAGCAGTTCCGGATTAATATTCAACAATGAGCAGTTCTTC.